Listed here are 17 T cell receptor beta chains from one sample, sequenced in a study of T cell responses to AZD1222 COVID-19 vaccine. Repertoires were generated with immunoSEQ multiplex PCR, while TCRdb's copy carries only in-frame clones and drops some. The sample has around 92,000 clones, over 75% seen once. The material sequenced was peripheral blood, taken on day 0 of AZD1222 vaccination. The origin of the receptors is an adult in good health.

The J gene is TRBJ2-7, the V gene TRBV6-6; 7 bases agree with TRBD1. The CDR3 runs to 16 residues. The trim removed 5 bases at V and 6 bases at J, leaving 16 bases unmatched. Germline values: CDR1 MNHNY, CDR2 SVGAGI (reference sequence). The CDR3 sequence is CASSPSQGGPRREQYF. The CDR3, as DNA: TGTGCCAGCAGTCCCTCGCAAGGGGGCCCTAGGCGCGAGCAGTACTTC.

This chain links TRBV2 with TRBJ2-2, with a tentative D call TRBD1 (6 bases). This CDR3 is 14 amino acids long. The ends were cut back, 3 bases at V and 4 bases at J, with 9 bases in the middle. The germline V gene has CDR1 SNHLY and CDR2 FYNNEI. The CDR3 sequence is CASSDRRGTGELFF. CDR3 DNA sequence: TGTGCCAGCAGTGATCGCAGGGGCACCGGGGAGCTGTTTTTT.

The chain has TRBV5-5 and TRBJ1-4; D remains ambiguous. This CDR3 is 17 amino acids long. Trimming removed 0 bases at V and 0 bases at J, with 12 bases between. Per germline, CDR1 SGHKS and CDR2 YYEKEE (reference sequence). DNA for the CDR3: TGTGCCAGCAGCTTGGATGGGCGGCTTGCAACTAATGAAAAACTGTTTTTT. This codes for CASSLDGRLATNEKLFF.

V usage is TRBV5-1 and J usage is TRBJ2-7, with D perhaps being TRBD1 or TRBD2 (5 bases each). Germline values: CDR1 SGHRS, CDR2 YFSETQ. The CDR3 is made up of 14 amino acids. Trimming removed 2 bases at V and 2 bases at J, with 11 bases between. CDR3 in DNA: TGCGCCAGCAGCTTTTCCGGGGCCACCTACGAGCAGTACTTC. It is translated as CASSFSGATYEQYF. Full variable domain (missing parts from reference TRBV5-1 and TRBJ2-7): KAGVTQTPRYLIKTRGQQVTLSCSPISGHRSVSWYQQTPGQGLQFLFEYFSETQRNKGNFPGRFSGRQFSNSRSEMNVSTLELGDSALYLCASSFSGATYEQYFGPGTRLTVT.

The J gene is TRBJ2-7, the V gene TRBV4-2, with D possibly TRBD1 on 7 matching bases. Trimming removed 1 base from V and 0 bases from J, with 13 bases in between. Germline CDR1 and CDR2: LGHNA and YNFKEQ. This CDR3 comprises 16 residues. The CDR3 reads CASSQAAGQNSYEQYF. In nucleotides, the CDR3 is TGTGCCAGCAGCCAAGCGGCGGGACAGAACTCCTACGAGCAGTACTTC.

This clone appeared a few times. This rearrangement joins TRBV5-5 to TRBJ1-2; D is possibly TRBD1 (5 bases). V lost 2 bases and J 6 bases, leaving 17 bases between the germline ends. CDR3 length: 15 residues. The V gene's germline CDR1 is SGHKS and CDR2 YYEKEE (reference sequence). The CDR3 DNA sequence: TGTGCCAGCAGCTTCGCAGTGAGGGGATTCAATGGCTACACCTTC. This codes for CASSFAVRGFNGYTF.

This clone appeared a single time. The genes are TRBV7-9 and TRBJ1-2, with D possibly being TRBD1 (6 bases). With 0 bases removed from V and 8 bases from J, the gap between germline ends came to 7 bases. This CDR3 has 12 amino acids. Germline assignment: CDR1 SEHNR and CDR2 FQNEAQ (reference sequence). CDR3 region: CASSLAGGGYTF. CDR3 nucleotides: TGTGCCAGCAGCTTAGCGGGGGGCGGCTACACCTTC.

The chain uses TRBV3-1 (or the pseudogene TRBV3-2) and TRBJ2-7; no definite D call. Trimming took off 2 bases at V and 9 bases at J, with 11 bases between the two ends. CDR3 length equals 12 residues. Germline CDR1 and CDR2: LGHDT and YNNKEL (reference sequence). The CDR3 DNA is TGTGCCAGCAGCCAAAAGGGTTTCGCGCAGTACTTC. Its translation is CASSQKGFAQYF.

The chain couples TRBV10-3 to TRBJ2-7; 9 bases align to TRBD1. The CDR3 is 15 amino acids. V trimming: 3 bases; J trimming: 4 bases; junction bases outside the gene matches: 7. In germline, CDR1 is ENHRY, CDR2 SYGVKD. The CDR3 loop reads CAISERQGGRYEQYF. CDR3 sequence (DNA): TGTGCCATCAGTGAAAGACAGGGGGGCAGATACGAGCAGTACTTC.

J is TRBJ2-5 and V is TRBV5-1; 7 bases map to TRBD2. The trim removed 4 bases at V and 2 bases at J, leaving 5 bases unmatched. CDR1 is SGHRS and CDR2 is YFSETQ in the germline V gene. The CDR3 is made up of 14 amino acids. This CDR3 reads CASSTGLGQETQYF. The CDR3 DNA reads as TGCGCCAGCAGCACCGGACTAGGTCAAGAGACCCAGTACTTC.

Comments on this clone: Given a much more abundant clone one base away, this may be a read error. This chain links TRBV19 with TRBJ1-1, with D perhaps matching TRBD1 (5 bases). Germline V gene lookup returns CDR1 LNHDA and CDR2 SQIVND (reference sequence). Deletions cut 4 bases from V and 1 base from J, with 13 bases between. The CDR3 has 15 amino acids. This CDR3 is CASSNYGGANTEAFF. The CDR3, as DNA: TGTGCCAGTAGTAATTACGGGGGTGCGAACACTGAAGCTTTCTTT. The full variable domain, with the rest looked up from reference TRBV19 and TRBJ1-1, is DGGITQSPKYLFRKEGQNVTLSCEQNLNHDAMYWYRQDPGQGLRLIYYSQIVNDFQKGDIAEGYSVSREKKESFPLTVTSAQKNPTAFYLCASSNYGGANTEAFFGQGTRLTVV.

V and J are TRBV24-1 and TRBJ1-2; D uncertain. Deletions cut 2 bases from V and 8 bases from J, with 14 bases between. This CDR3 region has 14 residues. Germline assignment: CDR1 KGHDR and CDR2 SFDVKD. DNA for the CDR3: TGTGCCACCAGTGATTCCAGACGATCCTCCGGCTACACCTTC. It encodes CATSDSRRSSGYTF.

This chain joins TRBV2 and TRBJ1-6, with 7 bases identical to TRBD1. Germline V gene sequence: CDR1 SNHLY, CDR2 FYNNEI. There are 16 residues in the CDR3. V lost 2 bases to trimming and J lost 6 bases; unmatched junction nucleotides: 7. Here the CDR3 reads CASSERRQGGNSPLHF. The CDR3 region has the DNA TGTGCCAGCAGTGAACGTAGACAGGGCGGTAATTCACCCCTCCACTTT.

This clone was counted a single time. This CDR3 reads CASSILDRVPGNTIYF. CDR3 DNA: TGTGCCAGCAGTATCCTAGACAGGGTGCCTGGAAACACCATATATTTT. The V gene is TRBV28, the J gene TRBJ1-3, with 7 bases matching TRBD1. V lost 5 bases and J lost 2; bases outside the gene matches: 9. CDR1 and CDR2 from the germline V gene are MDHEN and SYDVKM. The CDR3 loop spans 16 amino acids.

This sequence joins TRBV3-1 (or the pseudogene TRBV3-2) and TRBJ2-3, with no clear D. The CDR3 consists of 13 residues. The V end was cut by 1 base, the J end by 6 bases, with 8 bases between. The V gene's germline CDR1 is LGHDT and CDR2 YNNKEL (reference sequence). CDR3 region: CASSQARRDTQYF. The CDR3 nucleotides are TGTGCCAGCAGCCAAGCTCGGCGGGATACGCAGTATTTT.

This sequence joins TRBV7-2 and TRBJ1-5; D not certain. From germline, CDR1 is SGHTA and CDR2 FQGNSA. The V and J ends lost 5 bases and 4 bases respectively, with 9 bases between them. The CDR3 runs to 13 residues. The CDR3 is CASSIDGNQPQHF. In nucleotides, the CDR3 is TGTGCCAGCAGCATCGATGGGAATCAGCCCCAGCATTTT.

This clone appeared a single time. The chain combines TRBV5-1 with TRBJ2-2; 8 bases are shared with TRBD1. V lost 1 base, J lost 2 bases, and 4 bases stayed unmatched. Germline V gene lookup returns CDR1 SGHRS and CDR2 YFSETQ. There are 16 residues in the CDR3. CDR3 in DNA: TGCGCCAGCAGCTTGTACGGACAGGGAAACACCGGGGAGCTGTTTTTT. This translates into CASSLYGQGNTGELFF.